This T cell receptor (beta chain) came from a study of blood T cell repertoires in COVID-19. Germline V lookup: CDR1 SGHNT, CDR2 YENEEA. The CDR3 runs to 17 residues. The junction had 13 bases not matched to a gene; V was cut back by 5 bases and J by 4 bases. This table comes from immunoSEQ multiplex PCR, and its TCRdb copy is limited to in-frame clones, with some not included. The profile shows around 360,000 clones, roughly 87% of them singletons. The source of this sequence is a young woman who had recovered from COVID-19. V gene TRBV11-3 combines with J gene TRBJ2-3; the match to TRBD2 covers 9 bases. Material: PBMCs or T cells enriched from blood (not recorded which). The CDR3 loop reads CASSPGFSGRSPDTQYF. The CDR3 region has the DNA TGTGCCAGCAGCCCCGGGTTTAGCGGGAGATCACCAGATACGCAGTATTTT. Based on the CDR3 plus reference TRBV11-3 and TRBJ2-3, the full variable domain is EAGVVQSPRYKIIEKKQPVAFWCNPISGHNTLYWYLQNLGQGPELLIRYENEEAVDDSQLPKDRFSAERLKGVDSTLKIQPAELGDSAVYLCASSPGFSGRSPDTQYFGPGTRLTVL.